The source of this T cell receptor (beta chain) is a study of beta chain features in type 1 diabetes. Isolated RNA was reverse transcribed in full, so expressed TCRB transcripts were sequenced. Repertoires were generated with immunoSEQ multiplex PCR, while TCRdb's copy carries only in-frame clones and drops some. The profile shows 130,000 to 150,000 clones, 48% of them singletons. Germline CDR1 SQVTM, CDR2 ANQGSEA. This CDR3 comprises 13 residues. V was clipped by 8 bases and J by 0 bases; unmatched bases: 4. Study-wide results and limits: All four CD4+ subsets from Type 1 diabetes patients carried moderately but significantly shorter TCRB CDR3s. Comparison showed that naive, central memory and Treg TCRB repertoires appeared more similar among patients than among healthy donors.

The table lists this clone with a few counts. Antigen specificity is unknown. Sequencing input: Tregs from blood. The chain uses TRBV29-1 and TRBJ2-3; 8 bases fit TRBD1. This receptor was identified in a man aged 18 to 29 in good health. In nucleotides, the CDR3 is TGCAGCAAGACAGGGGCTAGCACAGATACGCAGTATTTT. This gives the protein CSKTGASTDTQYF.